This TCR beta chain came from a study of shared clonotypes between healthy human individuals. CDR1 LNHDA and CDR2 SQIVND come from the germline V gene (reference sequence). Trimming stripped 4 bases from V and 3 bases from J, with 9 bases between. This CDR3 has 13 amino acids. Using immunoSEQ multiplex PCR, the repertoire was profiled, and TCRdb retains in-frame clones only, with some absent. The sample comprises about 690,000 clones, roughly 87% of which are singletons, and 34% rests with the top ten. Sequencing was done on a sample of memory CD8+ T cells from PBMCs. The subset here: CD45RO+ cells pooled with CCR7-negative TemRA cells. The chain combines TRBV19 with TRBJ1-1; D is undetermined. This sequence was found in a man younger than 35 in good health. Some clones in this sample may be carry-over from other donors' samples. The CDR3, as DNA: TGTGCCAGTAGTAAGGGAGTGTACACTGAAGCTTTCTTT. Its translation is CASSKGVYTEAFF. The variable domain in full, completed from reference TRBV19 and TRBJ1-1, reads DGGITQSPKYLFRKEGQNVTLSCEQNLNHDAMYWYRQDPGQGLRLIYYSQIVNDFQKGDIAEGYSVSREKKESFPLTVTSAQKNPTAFYLCASSKGVYTEAFFGQGTRLTVV.